The 18 T cell receptor beta chains reported below all come from one sample, sequenced in a study of T cells in Graves' hyperthyroidism and ophthalmopathy. From RNA transcripts, TCR beta CDR3 regions were amplified. First-round RT-PCR of the TCR CDR3 relied on the HTBI primer set. TCRdb ran MiXCR on the multiplex PCR reads and lists one entry per CDR3 protein. In the table there are about 710,000 distinct CDR3 sequences, about 15% of which are singletons. The specimen sequenced was blood. The receptor set was obtained from a young man with Graves' hyperthyroidism.

This clonotype was picked up many times. The chain is built from TRBV20-1 and TRBJ2-1, with D perhaps matching TRBD1 (5 bases). The length of the CDR3 is 15 residues. Trimming took off 5 bases at V and 7 bases at J, with 21 bases between the two ends. Germline V CDR1 and CDR2: DFQATT, SNEGSKA (reference sequence). CDR3 residues: CSASGPRVVGNEQFF. In DNA, the CDR3 is TGCAGTGCTTCAGGGCCCAGGGTCGTTGGGAATGAGCAGTTCTTC.

At least ten counts were recorded for this clonotype. The chain joins TRBV12-3 or TRBV12-4 to TRBJ2-1; no firm D call. The CDR3 spans 13 residues. The V and J ends lost 1 base and 5 bases respectively, with 6 bases between them. CDR3 bases: TGTGCCAGCAGTTTAGTGGGTAACAATGAGCAGTTCTTC. It translates to CASSLVGNNEQFF.

This clonotype was seen at least ten times. The chain uses TRBV11-3 and TRBJ2-3; TRBD2 aligns across 11 bases. Trimming took 6 bases from V and 4 from J; bases not matched to a gene: 9. The CDR3 has 16 residues. CDR1 SGHNT and CDR2 YENEEA come from the germline V gene. In DNA form, the CDR3 reads TGTGCCAGCAGACTAACTAGCGGGAGTCTGCCAGATACGCAGTATTTT. Amino acids: CASRLTSGSLPDTQYF.

This clonotype was recorded a few times. The rearrangement joins TRBV4-3 to TRBJ2-1; 8 bases align to TRBD2. The CDR3 is made up of 14 amino acids. Looked up from germline, CDR1 is LGHNA and CDR2 is YSLEER. The V gene end was trimmed by 0 bases and the J gene end by 7 bases; junction bases not matched to a gene: 2. The CDR3 DNA follows: TGCGCCAGCAGCCAAGACACTAGCGGTAATGAGCAGTTCTTC. Encoded protein: CASSQDTSGNEQFF.

The sample holds a few counts of this clonotype. The V gene is TRBV19, the J gene TRBJ2-1, with 7 bases matching TRBD2. The CDR3 contains 14 residues. Germline V gives CDR1 LNHDA, CDR2 SQIVND (reference sequence). The V gene end was trimmed by 8 bases and the J gene end by 3 bases; junction bases not matched to a gene: 7. The CDR3 here is CASGPSGGYNEQFF. The CDR3 nucleotides read TGTGCCAGTGGCCCTAGCGGTGGCTACAATGAGCAGTTCTTC.

The chain combines TRBV11-3 with TRBJ1-2, with a tentative D call TRBD1 (5 bases). CDR1 and CDR2 from the germline V gene are SGHNT and YENEEA. CDR3 length: 17 amino acids. The V end was cut by 1 base, the J end by 8 bases, with 23 bases between. The CDR3 nucleotides are TGTGCCAGCAGCTTAGCCTCTTGGCAAGTAGAGGGGAAGGGCTACACCTTC. It specifies CASSLASWQVEGKGYTF.

CDR3 bases: TGCGCCAGCAGCCAAGGAGAGGGAGTAACCTACGAGCAGTACTTC. As protein: CASSQGEGVTYEQYF. This chain links TRBV4-3 with TRBJ2-7, with D possibly being TRBD2 (5 bases). The CDR3 totals 15 residues. V was cut by 1 base and J by 2 bases, with 12 bases left in between. The germline V gene encodes CDR1 LGHNA and CDR2 YSLEER.

The table lists this clonotype with many counts. This chain connects TRBV2 to TRBJ1-2, with TRBD1 identical over 8 bases. The germline gives CDR1 SNHLY, CDR2 FYNNEI. The CDR3 consists of 15 residues. J gave up 6 bases and V 4 bases, and 10 bases lay outside the gene matches. DNA for the CDR3: TGTGCCAGCAGTGTATTGGACAGGGTGGTAAATGGCTACACCTTC. It specifies CASSVLDRVVNGYTF.

Only a few counts were recorded for this clonotype. The chain recombines TRBV28 with TRBJ2-4; TRBD1 aligns across 10 bases. Per germline, CDR1 MDHEN and CDR2 SYDVKM. CDR3 size: 15 residues. V lost 7 bases and J lost 5; bases outside the gene matches: 8. This CDR3 is CASTQTGGLENIQYF. In nucleotides, the CDR3 is TGTGCCAGCACCCAGACAGGGGGCTTGGAAAACATTCAGTACTTC.

A single count supports this clonotype. J is TRBJ2-7 and V is TRBV9; 11 nucleotides agree with TRBD1. This CDR3 is 15 amino acids long. The V gene's germline CDR1 is SGDLS and CDR2 YYNGEE. V lost 0 bases and J lost 3; bases outside the gene matches: 2. The CDR3 bases are TGTGCCAGCAGCGTAGCCGGGACAGGGGGCTACGAGCAGTACTTC. Translated, it gives CASSVAGTGGYEQYF.

The sample holds many counts of this clonotype. V gene TRBV20-1 combines with J gene TRBJ2-1, with 7 bases aligning to TRBD1. The CDR3 runs to 12 residues. The J segment lost 5 bases and the V segment lost 6 bases, leaving 4 bases of the junction unmatched. Germline V gives CDR1 DFQATT, CDR2 SNEGSKA (reference sequence). The CDR3 spells CSAQGQNNEQFF. As DNA, the CDR3 is TGCAGTGCGCAGGGACAGAACAATGAGCAGTTCTTC.

This clonotype has ten or more counts. The chain combines TRBV15 with TRBJ2-3; 7 bases line up with TRBD1. In germline, CDR1 is LNHNV, CDR2 YYDKDF (reference sequence). Trimming took 5 bases from V and 4 from J; bases not matched to a gene: 15. The CDR3 sequence is 17 residues long. This CDR3 reads CATSRRSGTVSSDTQYF. In DNA, the CDR3 is TGTGCCACCAGCCGGCGATCCGGGACAGTTAGTTCAGATACGCAGTATTTT.

This clonotype appeared many times. CDR3 nucleotides: TGTGCCAGCCGGCGACGCTCAGGGGTTCAGCCCCAGCATTTT. As protein: CASRRRSGVQPQHF. The chain links TRBV28 to TRBJ1-5; TRBD1 is a possible D gene (6 bases). This CDR3 is built from 14 residues. V was trimmed by 8 bases and J by 6 bases, leaving 17 bases between them. Per the germline V gene, CDR1 is MDHEN and CDR2 is SYDVKM.

The chain couples TRBV10-2 to TRBJ2-5; 8 positions match TRBD2. CDR3 length: 13 residues. Germline trimming cut 11 bases from V and 5 bases from J; bases unmatched to any gene: 10. Germline CDR1 reads WSHSY; CDR2 reads SAAADI. The CDR3 sequence is CAALGKREETQYF. Here the CDR3 DNA reads TGCGCCGCCCTCGGAAAGCGGGAGGAGACCCAGTACTTC.

This clonotype was counted at least ten times. The J gene is TRBJ1-1, the V gene TRBV20-1, with D possibly matching TRBD1 (6 bases). The ends were cut back, 2 bases at V and 1 base at J, with 11 bases in the middle. This CDR3 spans 14 amino acids. Germline CDR1 and CDR2: DFQATT and SNEGSKA (reference sequence). The CDR3 DNA reads TGCAGTGCTAGAAAACAGGGAGGGAACACTGAAGCTTTCTTT. Translated: CSARKQGGNTEAFF.

The sample holds many counts of this clonotype. V gene TRBV15 combines with J gene TRBJ2-5; the D is unclear. Germline V gene lookup returns CDR1 LNHNV and CDR2 YYDKDF (reference sequence). The CDR3 runs to 13 residues. Trimming pared 0 bases from V and 5 bases from J, leaving 7 bases between. CDR3 in amino acids: CATSRDGWETQYF. The CDR3 bases are TGTGCCACCAGCAGAGATGGGTGGGAGACCCAGTACTTC.

This clonotype has more than one count but fewer than ten. The rearrangement joins TRBV7-9 to TRBJ2-7, with D perhaps matching TRBD1 (6 bases). The length of the CDR3 is 14 residues. The germline V and J ends were trimmed by 7 bases and 2 bases, with 15 bases remaining between them. CDR1 is SEHNR and CDR2 is FQNEAQ in the germline V gene (reference sequence). Written as DNA, the CDR3 is TGTGCCAGCATCGCTGGGGGCAGACCCTACGAGCAGTACTTC. Protein sequence: CASIAGGRPYEQYF.

V usage is TRBV28 and J usage is TRBJ1-3, with a tentative D call TRBD1 (5 bases). The germline CDR1 and CDR2 sequences are MDHEN and SYDVKM. V shed 5 bases and J shed 0 bases, with 11 bases lying between them. CDR3 length: 15 residues. The CDR3 coding sequence is TGTGCCAGCAGTCCAGTGGGGGGCTCTGGAAACACCATATATTTT. It translates to CASSPVGGSGNTIYF.